The 29 T cell receptor beta chains below were found in one sample sequenced in a study of T cell repertoires in cytomegalovirus infection. These receptors' antigens are unknown. TCRdb analysed the reads with MiXCR anew, one entry per CDR3 protein. The sample lists 650,000 to 900,000 distinct CDR3 sequences; 25% to 35% were seen once. This sample comprised cultured CD8+ T cells from PBMCs, obtained from culture after CMV antigen stimulation. These receptors were obtained from a human donor in good health (CMV status not recorded). Some clones in this sample may be carry-over from other donors' samples.

This clonotype was observed a handful of times. The chain carries TRBV28 and TRBJ1-4; D unclear. The V gene lost 6 bases and the J gene lost 8 bases, with 22 bases spanning the gap. The CDR3 has 16 residues. Germline loops: CDR1 MDHEN, CDR2 SYDVKM. The CDR3 is CASSRPPWSGVEKLFF. CDR3 nucleotide sequence: TGTGCCAGCAGCCGACCCCCGTGGAGCGGGGTGGAAAAACTGTTTTTT.

This clonotype has only a few counts. The chain joins TRBV2 to TRBJ1-5; D remains ambiguous. The CDR3 is 16 amino acids. With 3 bases removed from V and 0 bases from J, the gap between germline ends came to 12 bases. Germline V CDR1 and CDR2: SNHLY, FYNNEI. CDR3: CASSDLAGYSNQPQHF. The CDR3 region has the DNA TGTGCCAGCAGTGATCTAGCGGGGTATAGCAATCAGCCCCAGCATTTT.

The V call is TRBV7-2, the J call TRBJ1-5; the D gene is possibly TRBD1 (5 bases). Trimming stripped 0 bases from V and 0 bases from J, with 12 bases between. There are 17 residues in the CDR3. The V gene's germline CDR1 is SGHTA and CDR2 FQGNSA. The CDR3 reads CASSLALGGSSNQPQHF. DNA for the CDR3: TGTGCCAGCAGCTTAGCTTTGGGGGGTTCTAGCAATCAGCCCCAGCATTTT.

The CDR3 sequence is CASRPTTGSLSYNEQFF. Here the CDR3 DNA reads TGTGCCAGCAGGCCCACCACCGGGTCCCTCTCCTACAATGAGCAGTTCTTC. The rearrangement uses TRBV9 and TRBJ2-1; D unclear. This CDR3 contains 17 residues. The V and J ends lost 5 bases and 0 bases respectively, with 18 bases between them. The germline V gene has CDR1 SGDLS and CDR2 YYNGEE.

This rearrangement joins TRBV27 to TRBJ1-2, with D tentatively TRBD1 (6 bases). This CDR3 region has 17 residues. Germline V lookup: CDR1 MNHEY, CDR2 SMNVEV (reference sequence). The V gene lost 3 bases and the J gene lost 4 bases, with 21 bases spanning the gap. The CDR3 DNA sequence: TGTGCCAGCAGTTTGTCCTTGGGGTGGGGGCAAATCTATGGCTACACCTTC. Translation: CASSLSLGWGQIYGYTF.

Many counts were recorded for this clonotype. CDR3 coding DNA: TGTGCCAGCACCCTACGGCGGGGGGGTAGCAATGAGCAGTTCTTC. It specifies CASTLRRGGSNEQFF. J is TRBJ2-1 and V is TRBV7-8; TRBD2 matches 9 bases. Germline V CDR1 and CDR2: SGHVS, FQNEAQ. Trimming cost V 7 bases and J 6 bases; bases outside gene matches: 10. The CDR3 spans 15 residues.

This clonotype has more than one count but fewer than ten. The V gene is TRBV10-3, the J gene TRBJ2-7; 7 nucleotides match TRBD1. V shed 6 bases, J shed 2 bases, and the junction held 10 bases outside the gene matches. The CDR3 covers 15 residues. The germline V gene encodes CDR1 ENHRY and CDR2 SYGVKD. The CDR3 DNA sequence: TGTGCCATCAGGACCGGGACAGCCGAACCCTACGAGCAGTACTTC. This sequence encodes CAIRTGTAEPYEQYF.

V usage is TRBV13 and J usage is TRBJ1-2, with D uncertain. Trimming took off 8 bases at V and 4 bases at J, with 14 bases between the two ends. This CDR3 has 13 residues. Germline lookup yields CDR1 PRHDT and CDR2 FYEKMQ (reference sequence). The CDR3 loop is CASSAGSIYGYTF. CDR3 DNA sequence: TGTGCCAGCTCAGCGGGGTCGATCTATGGCTACACCTTC. Full variable domain (remainder filled in from reference TRBV13 and TRBJ1-2): AAGVIQSPRHLIKEKRETATLKCYPIPRHDTVYWYQQGPGQDPQFLISFYEKMQSDKGSIPDRFSAQQFSDYHSELNMSSLELGDSALYFCASSAGSIYGYTFGSGTRLTVV.

The chain carries TRBV5-1 and TRBJ2-1; 14 positions agree with TRBD2. The germline V gene has CDR1 SGHRS and CDR2 YFSETQ. This CDR3 has 17 amino acids. V lost 0 bases, J lost 5 bases, and 4 bases stayed unmatched. The CDR3 here is CASSLAGLAGVNNEQFF. DNA for the CDR3: TGCGCCAGCAGCTTGGCGGGACTAGCGGGGGTAAACAATGAGCAGTTCTTC. Combining the CDR3 with reference TRBV5-1 and TRBJ2-1 gives the whole variable domain KAGVTQTPRYLIKTRGQQVTLSCSPISGHRSVSWYQQTPGQGLQFLFEYFSETQRNKGNFPGRFSGRQFSNSRSEMNVSTLELGDSALYLCASSLAGLAGVNNEQFFGPGTRLTVL.

V and J are TRBV10-3 and TRBJ1-5; 9 nucleotides agree with TRBD1. This CDR3 is 14 amino acids long. V lost 10 bases to trimming and J lost 5 bases; unmatched junction nucleotides: 9. The V gene's germline CDR1 is ENHRY and CDR2 SYGVKD. CDR3 DNA: TGTGCCACCCGACGGACAGGGGAGGATCAGCCCCAGCATTTT. It encodes CATRRTGEDQPQHF.

This clonotype was picked up many times. The CDR3 loop is CASIEGTGLNTEAFF. The CDR3 bases are TGTGCCAGCATTGAGGGGACAGGGTTGAACACTGAAGCTTTCTTT. V usage is TRBV25-1 and J usage is TRBJ1-1, with TRBD1 identical over 9 bases. This CDR3 region has 15 residues. In germline, CDR1 is MGHDK, CDR2 SYGVNS. Losses at the gene ends were 7 bases for V and 0 bases for J; bases not matched to a gene: 6. The whole variable domain, remainder taken from reference TRBV25-1 and TRBJ1-1, is EADIYQTPRYLVIGTGKKITLECSQTMGHDKMYWYQQDPGMELHLIHYSYGVNSTEKGDLSSESTVSRIRTEHFPLTLESARPSHTSQYLCASIEGTGLNTEAFFGQGTRLTVV.

The gene calls are TRBV27 and TRBJ2-7; D may be TRBD1 or TRBD2 (5 bases each). The CDR3 contains 13 residues. V was cut by 5 bases and J by 3 bases, with 11 bases left in between. Per germline, CDR1 MNHEY and CDR2 SMNVEV (reference sequence). CDR3 region: CASSPGRYYEQYV. The CDR3 DNA reads TGTGCCAGCAGTCCGGGACGCTACTACGAGCAGTACGTC.

This sequence joins TRBV19 and TRBJ2-1; weak D call: TRBD1 (5 bases). Trimming shortened V by 5 bases and J by 3 bases, and 11 bases separated the two germline ends. There are 14 residues in the CDR3. Germline-derived CDR1 and CDR2 are LNHDA and SQIVND (reference sequence). In nucleotides, the CDR3 is TGTGCCAGTAGTCTTGGACACCTCTACAATGAGCAGTTCTTC. Amino acid sequence: CASSLGHLYNEQFF.

This clonotype was counted between two and nine times. J is TRBJ1-2 and V is TRBV27, with a possible D match to TRBD1 (6 bases). This CDR3 contains 17 residues. From germline, CDR1 is MNHEY and CDR2 SMNVEV (reference sequence). Trimming stripped 0 bases from V and 2 bases from J, with 16 bases between. CDR3 sequence reads: CASSLSQGLRVNYGYTF. CDR3 nucleotides: TGTGCCAGCAGTTTATCGCAGGGGCTACGTGTCAACTATGGCTACACCTTC.

A few counts support this clonotype. The chain has TRBV18 and TRBJ1-1; D is perhaps TRBD1 (5 bases). The CDR3 is made up of 16 amino acids. V dropped 2 bases and J dropped 1 base, with 14 bases sitting between them. Germline V gene lookup returns CDR1 KGHSH and CDR2 LQKENI. The CDR3 reads CASSPKTNGGNTEAFF. The DNA for the CDR3 is TGTGCCAGCTCACCAAAGACCAACGGGGGGAACACTGAAGCTTTCTTT.

The chain employs TRBV6-2 or TRBV6-3 and TRBJ2-5; 7 bases fit TRBD2. The trim removed 5 bases at V and 1 base at J, leaving 7 bases unmatched. CDR3 length: 15 residues. Looked up from germline, CDR1 is MNHEY and CDR2 is SVGEGT. The DNA of the CDR3 is TGTGCCAGCAGTAGCGTGGGGGGGAGCCAAGAGACCCAGTACTTC. Translated, it gives CASSSVGGSQETQYF.

In its sample, this clonotype was seen a few times. The chain is built from TRBV19 and TRBJ1-1; D might be TRBD1 (6 bases). The CDR3 has 14 amino acids. The ends were cut back, 10 bases at V and 0 bases at J, with 15 bases in the middle. Germline CDR1 and CDR2: LNHDA and SQIVND (reference sequence). CDR3 in amino acids: CAIRDMRMNTEAFF. CDR3 DNA sequence: TGTGCCATCCGGGACATGCGGATGAACACTGAAGCTTTCTTT.

The CDR3 bases are TGTGCCAGCAGCTTGGACCGGGACAGGGCCCACGAGCAGTACGTC. Translated, it gives CASSLDRDRAHEQYV. The chain employs TRBV5-4 and TRBJ2-7, with 9 bases matching TRBD1. This CDR3 has 15 amino acids. Germline V gene sequence: CDR1 SGHNT, CDR2 YYREEE (reference sequence). The trim removed 0 bases at V and 5 bases at J, leaving 6 bases unmatched.

The rearrangement uses TRBV20-1 and TRBJ1-2, with 7 bases that match TRBD1. V lost 7 bases and J lost 4; bases outside the gene matches: 9. The length of the CDR3 is 13 residues. Germline values: CDR1 DFQATT, CDR2 SNEGSKA (reference sequence). The CDR3: CSVGGGLGYGYTF. CDR3 bases: TGCAGTGTTGGAGGGGGCCTCGGCTATGGCTACACCTTC.

The rearrangement links TRBV10-3 to TRBJ1-2; TRBD1 agrees at 10 bases. V was pared by 5 bases and J by 3 bases, with 3 bases of the junction left unmatched. CDR1 is ENHRY, CDR2 SYGVKD, per germline. The CDR3 loop spans 14 amino acids. DNA for the CDR3: TGTGCCATCAGTCTCGGGACAGGGGACTATGGCTACACCTTC. Amino acids: CAISLGTGDYGYTF.

In its sample, this clonotype was seen a few times. The chain joins TRBV6-2 or TRBV6-3 to TRBJ2-7; no reliable D call. The CDR3 is 13 residues long. V was cut by 2 bases and J by 4 bases, with 9 bases left in between. The germline gives CDR1 MNHEY, CDR2 SVGEGT. CDR3 sequence (DNA): TGTGCCAGCAGTTACCTGGGTATTTACGAGCAGTACTTC. Translation: CASSYLGIYEQYF.

V gene TRBV28 combines with J gene TRBJ1-2, with TRBD1 as a possible D gene (6 bases). The CDR3 loop spans 15 amino acids. Between the trimmed V and J ends, which lost 8 bases and 2 bases, there was a span of 18 bases. CDR1 is MDHEN and CDR2 is SYDVKM in the germline V gene. DNA for the CDR3: TGTGCCAGCTTCCAGGAGAACGGACAGAACTATGGCTACACCTTC. It is translated as CASFQENGQNYGYTF.

This clonotype was observed a few times. The chain links TRBV7-2 to TRBJ2-6; 9 bases match TRBD1. V was clipped by 0 bases and J by 1 base; unmatched bases: 4. Germline V gene lookup returns CDR1 SGHTA and CDR2 FQGNSA. The CDR3 extends over 18 amino acids. This CDR3 is CASSLAGQGRSGANVLTF. The CDR3 nucleotides read TGTGCCAGCAGCTTAGCGGGACAGGGACGATCTGGGGCCAACGTCCTGACTTTC.

V and J are TRBV12-3 or TRBV12-4 and TRBJ2-3; no definite D call. This CDR3 spans 12 amino acids. The V gene lost 7 bases and the J gene lost 6 bases, with 11 bases spanning the gap. The CDR3 loop reads CASTSHSDTQYF. DNA for the CDR3: TGTGCCAGCACCAGCCACTCGGATACGCAGTATTTT.

This clonotype was observed at least ten times. This chain links TRBV7-8 with TRBJ2-1, with D tentatively TRBD2 (6 bases). CDR3 size: 15 residues. Looked up from germline, CDR1 is SGHVS and CDR2 is FQNEAQ. V was trimmed by 4 bases and J by 2 bases, leaving 12 bases between them. The CDR3 loop is CASSSGDSTYNEQFF. CDR3 DNA: TGTGCCAGCAGCTCGGGGGACTCGACCTACAATGAGCAGTTCTTC. Complete variable domain (other parts from reference TRBV7-8 and TRBJ2-1): GAGVSQSPRYKVAKRGQDVALRCDPISGHVSLFWYQQALGQGPEFLTYFQNEAQLDKSGLPSDRFFAERPEGSVSTLKIQRTQQEDSAVYLCASSSGDSTYNEQFFGPGTRLTVL.

This clonotype was detected only a few times. This rearrangement joins TRBV27 to TRBJ2-1; D unclear. Per the germline V gene, CDR1 is MNHEY and CDR2 is SMNVEV (reference sequence). Trimming removed 4 bases at V and 6 bases at J, with 4 bases between. The CDR3 has 11 residues. The CDR3 here is CASSWANEQFF. The DNA of the CDR3 is TGTGCCAGCAGTTGGGCCAATGAGCAGTTCTTC.

The table lists this clonotype with many counts. This rearrangement joins TRBV19 to TRBJ1-2, with TRBD1 identical over 7 bases. V was pared by 6 bases and J by 7 bases, with 5 bases of the junction left unmatched. CDR3 length: 12 amino acids. Per the germline V gene, CDR1 is LNHDA and CDR2 is SQIVND (reference sequence). CDR3 sequence (DNA): TGTGCCAGTAGCACAGGGGTTCCTGGCTACACCTTC. It codes for CASSTGVPGYTF.

This clonotype has only one observation. V and J are TRBV7-8 and TRBJ2-1; D possibly corresponds to TRBD1 (5 bases). The CDR3 loop spans 15 amino acids. Germline CDR1 reads SGHVS; CDR2 reads FQNEAQ. V gave up 6 bases and J gave up 3 bases, with 15 bases separating them. The CDR3 DNA is TGTGCCAGCAGGCTCCAAGGGGCTCGCTACAATGAGCAGTTCTTC. Translated: CASRLQGARYNEQFF.

The chain has TRBV7-9 and TRBJ1-4; no firm D call. Trimming shortened V by 3 bases and J by 0 bases, and 5 bases separated the two germline ends. The CDR3 has 14 amino acids. Germline V gene data show CDR1 as SEHNR and CDR2 as FQNEAQ (reference sequence). The CDR3 is CASSLFTTNEKLFF. The CDR3 nucleotides are TGTGCCAGCAGCTTGTTCACAACTAATGAAAAACTGTTTTTT.